The 8 T cell receptor beta chains reported below all come from one sample, sequenced in a study of cytomegalovirus exposure and HLA in healthy donors. Both 60 Vbeta primers and 13 Jbeta primers went into the PCR. Some clones are missing from TCRdb's copy, which holds only in-frame ones; the method was immunoSEQ multiplex PCR. The repertoire table contains roughly 110,000 clones. Sequencing input: PBMCs. All receptors come from a man aged 25-45 years in good health and CMV-seronegative.

The chain is built from TRBV2 and TRBJ1-1; D might be TRBD1 (5 bases). Germline lookup yields CDR1 SNHLY and CDR2 FYNNEI. The CDR3 runs 17 residues. Deletions cut 6 bases from V and 5 bases from J, with 25 bases between. This CDR3 is CASRAGDGLESGTEAFF. CDR3 DNA sequence: TGTGCCAGCAGAGCGGGGGACGGTTTGGAATCGGGGACTGAAGCTTTCTTT.

This sequence joins TRBV5-4 and TRBJ2-5, with a possible D match to TRBD1 (5 bases). The V gene's germline CDR1 is SGHNT and CDR2 YYREEE (reference sequence). Trimming pared 4 bases from V and 5 bases from J, leaving 15 bases between. This CDR3 region has 14 residues. The DNA for the CDR3 is TGTGCCAGCAGCGCACAGGACGTCGGGGAGACCCAGTACTTC. It yields the protein CASSAQDVGETQYF.

V is TRBV5-1 and J is TRBJ2-1, with 8 bases identical to TRBD2. The length of the CDR3 is 18 residues. Germline CDR1 SGHRS, CDR2 YFSETQ. V was pared by 4 bases and J by 2 bases, with 14 bases of the junction left unmatched. CDR3 coding DNA: TGCGCCAGCAGCCGATTCTTACTAGCGGACTTTCCCTACAATGAGCAGTTCTTC. Translation gives CASSRFLLADFPYNEQFF.

The chain is built from TRBV6-5 and TRBJ1-4; 9 nucleotides match TRBD1. Germline V gene sequence: CDR1 MNHEY, CDR2 SVGAGI. The CDR3 consists of 14 residues. The ends lost 4 bases at V and 8 bases at J; junction bases unmatched: 5. CDR3 in amino acids: CASSLQGAQEKLFF. CDR3 bases: TGTGCCAGCAGTTTACAGGGGGCGCAAGAAAAACTGTTTTTT.

The rearrangement uses TRBV5-1 and TRBJ2-7; no firm D call. Germline V CDR1 and CDR2: SGHRS, YFSETQ. V lost 0 bases, J lost 4 bases, and 8 bases lay in between. There are 13 residues in the CDR3. As DNA, the CDR3 is TGCGCCAGCAGCTTGGGTGCAGTTTACGAGCAGTACTTC. It encodes CASSLGAVYEQYF.

V and J are TRBV14 and TRBJ2-7, with 9 positions matching TRBD1. V lost 1 base and J lost 6; bases outside the gene matches: 13. Germline loops: CDR1 SGHDN, CDR2 FVKESK. The CDR3 length is 17 residues. CDR3 nucleotides: TGTGCCAGCAGCCAAGGCCTGCTCCGGGACAGGGATCGCGAGCAGTACTTC. Translation: CASSQGLLRDRDREQYF. Drawing the rest from reference TRBV14 and TRBJ2-7, the complete variable domain is EAGVTQFPSHSVIEKGQTVTLRCDPISGHDNLYWYRRVMGKEIKFLLHFVKESKQDESGMPNNRFLAERTGGTYSTLKVQPAELEDSGVYFCASSQGLLRDRDREQYFGPGTRLTVT.

The V gene is TRBV9, the J gene TRBJ2-1; maybe TRBD2 (5 bases). The CDR3 length is 14 residues. Trimming removed 6 bases at V and 0 bases at J, with 10 bases between. CDR1 and CDR2 from the germline V gene are SGDLS and YYNGEE. CDR3 nucleotides: TGTGCCAGCAAAAGGGAGAGCTCCTACAATGAGCAGTTCTTC. Protein sequence: CASKRESSYNEQFF.

V usage is TRBV5-4 and J usage is TRBJ1-1; D is unclear. This CDR3 spans 15 amino acids. The germline gives CDR1 SGHNT, CDR2 YYREEE (reference sequence). The V end lost 1 base, the J end lost 2 bases, and 12 bases lay between the germline ends. The CDR3 spells CASSLMAGLNTEAFF. The DNA of the CDR3 is TGTGCCAGCAGCTTGATGGCAGGCCTAAACACTGAAGCTTTCTTT.